This T cell receptor beta chain is from a study of cytomegalovirus exposure and HLA in healthy donors. Germline assignment: CDR1 LGHNA and CDR2 YNFKEQ. The length of the CDR3 is 15 residues. The V gene lost 3 bases and the J gene lost 9 bases, with 20 bases spanning the gap. This PCR relied on a set of 60 Vbeta primers and 13 Jbeta primers. Clones were read by immunoSEQ multiplex PCR, and TCRdb kept only the in-frame ones, dropping some. The sample has over 140,000 clones; just under 85% are singletons. Study-level results: The study designated around 150 TCR beta chains cytomegalovirus-associated. It was likely that a cluster of highly shared sequence variants was a sequencing artifact. Across donors, sequencing depth was assumed by presence/absence analyses to be roughly uniform.

For this clone: Its antigen is as yet unknown.

The sequence was obtained from a young man in good health and CMV-seropositive. The rearrangement links TRBV4-2 to TRBJ2-5, with a tentative D call TRBD2 (7 bases). The specimen sequenced was PBMCs. CDR3 in amino acids: CASSQGRGPGGAQYF. CDR3 nucleotides: TGTGCCAGCAGCCAGGGGCGGGGGCCGGGTGGGGCCCAGTACTTC.